Detailed here is one TCR beta chain. Its specificity is not known. V was clipped by 3 bases and J by 0 bases, with 9 bases between them. This CDR3 contains 14 residues. Germline CDR1 and CDR2: MDHEN and SYDVKM. The sample comes from a study of T cell responses to AZD1222 COVID-19 vaccine. Overall study results and limits: Once two AZD1222 doses were given, Spike-specific TCR breadth and depth went up.

The assay was immunoSEQ multiplex PCR, and TCRdb's table has in-frame clones only and misses some. The data contain 100,000 to 150,000 clones, about 87% of them singletons. The chain couples TRBV28 to TRBJ2-7; a possible D gene is TRBD1 (5 bases). The sequences come from peripheral blood, collected on day 0 of AZD1222 vaccination. The receptor was derived from an adult in good health. CDR3 sequence: CASSFSTGSYEQYF. In DNA, the CDR3 is TGTGCCAGCAGTTTCTCCACAGGCTCCTACGAGCAGTACTTC.